This is a list of T cell receptor beta chains from one sample in a study of a mutant IDH1 vaccine in newly diagnosed glioma. Data came from immunoSEQ multiplex PCR; TCRdb stores just in-frame clones and leaves some out. Of 50,000 or so clones in the sample, 80% to 90% were seen once. The specimen comprised PBMCs, sampled from a glioma patient treated with radiotherapy, temozolomide or both. The origin of the receptors is a man between 18 and 35 years old with glioma. Each CDR3 is given with its conserved first and last residue. Fields, in order: J gene, V gene, D gene, clone size, CDR3 DNA, CDR3 protein. The D gene is left open where the match is weak. Some rows have no size entry. The others give once, few or many, or a class for an expanded clone.

>TRBJ1-5|TRBV19|.|.
TGTGCCAGTACCACTTCCGGGGCCCGCAATCAGCCCCAGCATTTT
CASTTSGARNQPQHF
>TRBJ1-4|TRBV5-1|.|.
TGCGCCAGCAGCTTCCGGGACCTTAATGAAAAACTGTTTTTT
CASSFRDLNEKLFF
>TRBJ2-7|TRBV6-9|.|.
TGTGCCCGTAACAGGGTTCCCGGGGAGCAGTACTTC
CARNRVPGEQYF
>TRBJ2-7|TRBV4-3|TRBD1|.
TGCGCCAGCAGCCAAGTGAGTGAGGCCGGACAGGTATACGAGCAGTACTTC
CASSQVSEAGQVYEQYF
>TRBJ1-4|TRBV2|.|.
TGTGCCGGCAGGGATCCTGGGGAAAAACTGTTTTTT
CAGRDPGEKLFF
>TRBJ1-6|TRBV4-3|TRBD1|.
TGCGCCAGCAGCTCCGGGGGGACAGGGCTAAATTCACCCCTCCACTTT
CASSSGGTGLNSPLHF
>TRBJ2-2|TRBV7-6|.|.
TGTGCCAGCAGCTTAGACGGACCGACCGGGGAGCTGTTTTTT
CASSLDGPTGELFF
>TRBJ1-5|TRBV2|.|.
TGTGCCAGCAGTCTGACTGGACGGATGAATCAGCCCCAGCATTTT
CASSLTGRMNQPQHF
>TRBJ2-7|TRBV19|.|.
TGTGCCAGTAGCGAGGGCCCGGGAAGGGCCTACGAGCAGTACTTC
CASSEGPGRAYEQYF
>TRBJ2-5|TRBV29-1|.|few
TGCAGCGTAGGGCAAGAGACCCAGTACTTC
CSVGQETQYF
>TRBJ1-2|TRBV7-9|TRBD1|few
TGTGCCAGCAGCCAGGACAGGGCAAACTATGGCTACACCTTC
CASSQDRANYGYTF
>TRBJ1-6|TRBV5-1|.|.
TGCGCCAGTCGTGGCGACCGCTATAATTCACCCCTCCACTTT
CASRGDRYNSPLHF
>TRBJ2-3|TRBV5-1|TRBD1|once
TGCGCCAGCAGCGTGGGACAGTTCACAGATACGCAGTATTTT
CASSVGQFTDTQYF
>TRBJ2-7|TRBV4-3|TRBD2|.
TGCGCCAGCAGCCAGGGGGCTTGGACTAGCGGGAGGCAGGGGCAGTACTTC
CASSQGAWTSGRQGQYF
>TRBJ2-5|TRBV4-3|.|.
TGCGCCAGCAGCCAAGATGAGGGGCCGGAGACCCAGTACTTC
CASSQDEGPETQYF
>TRBJ1-2|TRBV7-2|.|few
TGTGCCAGCAGCTTAGGGGGACTAGGGAATGGCTACACCTTC
CASSLGGLGNGYTF
>TRBJ1-3|TRBV4-3|.|.
TGCGCCAGCAGCGAGGGATCTGGAAACACCATATATTTT
CASSEGSGNTIYF
>TRBJ1-2|TRBV2|.|.
TGTGCCAGCAGTGTTGGAACAGATGGCTACACCTTC
CASSVGTDGYTF
>TRBJ1-4|TRBV27|TRBD1|.
TGTGCCATCCCGGGACAGGACAATGAAAAACTGTTTTTT
CAIPGQDNEKLFF
>TRBJ1-2|TRBV5-1|.|.
TGCGCCAGCAGCCTCCTCCAGGGAGTGGAAGGCTACACCTTC
CASSLLQGVEGYTF
>TRBJ1-2|TRBV19|.|.
TGTGCCAGTAGTATAGATTGGGCGGAAGGGTATGGCTACACCTTC
CASSIDWAEGYGYTF
>TRBJ1-4|TRBV7-2|TRBD1|.
TGTGCCAGCAGCTTACGGGACAGGGCTAATGAAAAACTGTTTTTT
CASSLRDRANEKLFF
>TRBJ1-1|TRBV18|.|once
TGTGCCAGCTCACCAGGGGGGCCTGAAGCTTTCTTT
CASSPGGPEAFF
>TRBJ1-1|TRBV5-4|.|.
TGTGCCAGCAGCCCGGATTCCATGAACACTGAAGCTTTCTTT
CASSPDSMNTEAFF
>TRBJ1-5|TRBV19|.|.
TGTGCCAGCAGGGTTGGCAATCAGCCCCAGCATTTT
CASRVGNQPQHF
>TRBJ2-7|TRBV10-3|TRBD2|.
TGTGCCATCAGTGCTTTGGGACTAGCGGGGGGAAGCTCCTACGAGCAGTACTTC
CAISALGLAGGSSYEQYF
>TRBJ1-1|TRBV20-1|.|few
TGCAGTGCTAGAGATCCGAGGCCCCCCTTT
CSARDPRPPF
>TRBJ1-3|TRBV4-1|.|.
TGCGCCAGCAGCCAAGTCCGGACGGGAAGCTCTGGAAACACCATATATTTT
CASSQVRTGSSGNTIYF
>TRBJ1-6|TRBV7-2|.|.
TGTGCCAGCAGCTTCAGGGGCCTTAATTCACCCCTCCACTTT
CASSFRGLNSPLHF
>TRBJ2-5|TRBV30|.|.
TGTGCCTGGGAAGGTTTGCTACAAGAGACCCAGTACTTC
CAWEGLLQETQYF
>TRBJ2-7|TRBV6-6|TRBD1|.
TGTGCCAGCAGACTACAGGGGGCCGCCTACGAGCAGTACTTC
CASRLQGAAYEQYF
>TRBJ2-2|TRBV9|TRBD1|.
TGTGCCAGCAGCGGGACAGGGGGCACCGGGGAGCTGTTTTTT
CASSGTGGTGELFF
>TRBJ2-1|TRBV19|.|few
TGTGCCAGTAAAACCGGCTGGAATGAGCAGTTCTTC
CASKTGWNEQFF
>TRBJ2-3|TRBV25-1|.|.
TGTGCCAGCAGCTACCGACAGTTGCCCACGCAGTATTTT
CASSYRQLPTQYF
>TRBJ1-2|TRBV6-1|.|.
TGTGCCAGCAGTGAGGGGGGGGCCCCGGGGAACTATGGCTACACCTTC
CASSEGGAPGNYGYTF
>TRBJ1-1|TRBV18|TRBD1|few
TGTGCCAGCTCAACAGGGGGACGAACTGAAGCTTTCTTT
CASSTGGRTEAFF
>TRBJ1-1|TRBV7-9|TRBD1|.
TGTGCCAGCAGCTCCAGGGGGGTGAACACTGAAGCTTTCTTT
CASSSRGVNTEAFF
>TRBJ1-4|TRBV30|.|few
TGTGCCTGGAGTGTAAACGGGCGAAAACTGTTTTTT
CAWSVNGRKLFF
>TRBJ2-7|TRBV14|TRBD2|.
TGTGCCAGCAGCCCAAGGTTGCGGACCACCGGACTAGCGGGGGGGTACGAGCAGTACTTC
CASSPRLRTTGLAGGYEQYF
>TRBJ2-3|TRBV30|.|.
TGTGCCTGGAGTGGGGACGCAGATACGCAGTATTTT
CAWSGDADTQYF
>TRBJ1-2|TRBV4-3|.|few
TGCGCCAGCAGCCAAGAATGGGGTTACTATGGCTACACCTTC
CASSQEWGYYGYTF
>TRBJ1-1|TRBV27|TRBD1|.
TGTGCCAGCAGTCCCCGACAGGGGGGGAGGACTGAAGCTTTCTTT
CASSPRQGGRTEAFF
>TRBJ1-5|TRBV19|.|.
TGTGCCAGTAGTATCGGGCAGCTCCATCAGCCCCAGCATTTT
CASSIGQLHQPQHF
>TRBJ1-2|TRBV29-1|.|.
TGCAGCGTTATTCTTGACTATGGCTACACCTTC
CSVILDYGYTF
>TRBJ2-7|TRBV5-1|TRBD1|.
TGCGCCAGCAGACGGACCGGGACAGGGGGCCACGAGCAGTACTTC
CASRRTGTGGHEQYF
>TRBJ1-1|TRBV12-5|.|.
TGTGCTAGTGGTTTGGAAGGGGTTACTGAAGCTTTCTTT
CASGLEGVTEAFF
>TRBJ2-7|TRBV5-1|.|.
TGCGCCAGCAGCTTTGGGGGTTCCTACGAGCAGTACTTC
CASSFGGSYEQYF
>TRBJ2-2|TRBV6-4|TRBD1|.
TGTGCCAGCAGTGCCACCGGGACAGGGACCGGGGAGCTGTTTTTT
CASSATGTGTGELFF
>TRBJ2-7|TRBV7-3|TRBD1|many
TGTGCCAGCAGCTACGGACAGGGGGACGAGCAGTACTTC
CASSYGQGDEQYF
>TRBJ1-1|TRBV6-5|.|.
TGTGCCAGCAGATCACTCGGACAGCTAGAAGCTTTCTTT
CASRSLGQLEAFF
>TRBJ2-3|TRBV9|TRBD1|.
TGTGCCAGCAGCGTGACAGGGGGCAGCACAGATACGCAGTATTTT
CASSVTGGSTDTQYF
>TRBJ2-7|TRBV7-9|TRBD1|.
TGTGCCAGCAGCCCCCGCTGGGGACAGGACTTCTACGAGCAGTACTTC
CASSPRWGQDFYEQYF